Each of the 2 T cell receptor beta chains below was sequenced from the same sample in a study of blood T cell repertoires in COVID-19. Sequencing used immunoSEQ multiplex PCR; TCRdb keeps in-frame clones, though not all of them. The sample has some 200,000 clones; 82% are singletons. The specimen sequenced was PBMCs or T cells enriched from blood (not recorded which). The receptors were sampled from a man aged 35 to 55 who had recovered from COVID-19.

The chain uses TRBV5-1 and TRBJ2-5; TRBD2 matches at 9 bases. V gave up 0 bases and J gave up 5 bases; unmatched junction bases: 8. CDR3 size: 16 residues. Germline V CDR1 and CDR2: SGHRS, YFSETQ. The CDR3 region has the DNA TGCGCCAGCAGCTTGGGAGGTAGCGGGAGTGGTGAGACCCAGTACTTC. Its translation: CASSLGGSGSGETQYF.

V gene TRBV19 combines with J gene TRBJ2-7; the D gene is possibly TRBD1 (5 bases). The CDR3 loop spans 14 amino acids. The germline CDR1 and CDR2 sequences are LNHDA and SQIVND (reference sequence). V shed 3 bases and J shed 7 bases, with 16 bases lying between them. The CDR3 DNA follows: TGTGCCAGTAGTATGGGGCCCCTCCGGTCGGAGCAGTACGTC. Protein: CASSMGPLRSEQYV.